A selection of T cell receptor beta chains follows, all from one sample in a study of T-cell reconstitution after alpha-beta-depleted transplantation in children. TCRdb ran MiXCR on the PCR reads and lists one entry per CDR3 protein. The sample records 800,000 to 1,000,000 distinct CDR3 sequences, less than 30% being singletons. The sequencing used PBMCs, mostly from graft donor cells, collected 360 days after TCRalphabeta/CD19-depleted stem cell transplant. The receptor source for this set is a boy younger than two who had a stem cell transplant for SCID, so the T cells may come from the graft donor. CDR3s include the opening cysteine and the closing phenylalanine or tryptophan. Fields, in order: CDR3 protein, CDR3 DNA, J gene, D gene, clone size, V gene. A D gene is named only where the DNA matches it firmly. Where a row states a size, it is once, few, many or the class of an expanded clone; other rows omit it.

CDR3: CASSLAGSSTDTQYF; DNA: TGTGCCAGCAGCTTAGCTGGCAGCAGCACAGATACGCAGTATTTT; J: TRBJ2-3; D: NA; size: few; V: TRBV7-2
CDR3: CASSPKLAGKRYNEQFF; DNA: TGTGCCAGCAGCCCGAAACTAGCGGGGAAGAGGTACAATGAGCAGTTCTTC; J: TRBJ2-1; D: TRBD2; size: few; V: TRBV7-8
CDR3: CASSLLGGFNQPQHF; DNA: TGCGCCAGCAGCTTGCTGGGGGGTTTCAATCAGCCCCAGCATTTT; J: TRBJ1-5; D: NA; size: NA; V: TRBV5-1
CDR3: CASRLRRQGSDYGYTF; DNA: TGCGCCAGCAGACTGAGAAGACAGGGGAGTGACTATGGCTACACCTTC; J: TRBJ1-2; D: TRBD1; size: NA; V: TRBV4-1
CDR3: CASSYTLGQGNYGYTF; DNA: TGTGCCAGCAGTTACACCCTCGGACAGGGTAACTATGGCTACACCTTC; J: TRBJ1-2; D: TRBD1; size: NA; V: TRBV6-5
CDR3: CASSFLGQGVSGELFF; DNA: TGTGCCAGCAGCTTCCTAGGACAGGGGGTTAGCGGGGAGCTGTTTTTT; J: TRBJ2-2; D: TRBD1; size: NA; V: TRBV7-2
CDR3: CASSEAGGVTNEKLFF; DNA: TGTGCCAGCAGTGAAGCAGGGGGGGTAACTAATGAAAAACTGTTTTTT; J: TRBJ1-4; D: NA; size: NA; V: TRBV6-1
CDR3: CSVDAYNEQFF; DNA: TGCAGCGTTGACGCTTACAATGAGCAGTTCTTC; J: TRBJ2-1; D: NA; size: NA; V: TRBV29-1
CDR3: CASSLEGTGGNTIYF; DNA: TGTGCCAGCAGCTTGGAAGGGACAGGGGGCAACACCATATATTTT; J: TRBJ1-3; D: TRBD1; size: NA; V: TRBV5-5
CDR3: CASSGRTRSSYNEQFF; DNA: TGCGCCAGCAGTGGGCGGACACGGAGCTCCTACAATGAGCAGTTCTTC; J: TRBJ2-1; D: NA; size: NA; V: TRBV10-2
CDR3: CSVEDHIQREETQYF; DNA: TGCAGCGTTGAAGATCATATTCAGAGGGAGGAGACCCAGTACTTC; J: TRBJ2-5; D: NA; size: NA; V: TRBV29-1
CDR3: CASSLMPDYRYEQYF; DNA: TGTGCCAGCTCACTGATGCCTGATTATCGCTACGAGCAGTACTTC; J: TRBJ2-7; D: NA; size: few; V: TRBV12-3/TRBV12-4